This T cell receptor beta chain appears in the sequencing data of a study of cytomegalovirus exposure and HLA in healthy donors. Study-level information: A data release that came early held roughly 85 million unique TCRs from HLA-typed donors.

Study-wide findings and caveats: Earlier findings revealed that most TCR beta V segments proved productive either about 87% or about 30% of the time.

Use of 60 Vbeta and 13 Jbeta primers characterized the PCR. Profiling relied on immunoSEQ multiplex PCR, and the TCRdb table lists in-frame clones only, not all of them. This table holds 120,000 or so clones, 70% to 75% found once. V was trimmed by 1 base and J by 3 bases, leaving 9 bases between them. The CDR3 sequence is 15 residues long. In germline, CDR1 is SNHLY, CDR2 FYNNEI. With respect to this clone: Antigen: not known.

Sequences were obtained from PBMCs. The V and J genes are TRBV2 and TRBJ1-4; D unclear. This TCR came from a woman aged 35 to 49 in good health and CMV-seronegative. CDR3 DNA: TGTGCCAGCAGTGAAGTAGAACTTTCTAATGAAAAACTGTTTTTT. Encoded protein: CASSEVELSNEKLFF.